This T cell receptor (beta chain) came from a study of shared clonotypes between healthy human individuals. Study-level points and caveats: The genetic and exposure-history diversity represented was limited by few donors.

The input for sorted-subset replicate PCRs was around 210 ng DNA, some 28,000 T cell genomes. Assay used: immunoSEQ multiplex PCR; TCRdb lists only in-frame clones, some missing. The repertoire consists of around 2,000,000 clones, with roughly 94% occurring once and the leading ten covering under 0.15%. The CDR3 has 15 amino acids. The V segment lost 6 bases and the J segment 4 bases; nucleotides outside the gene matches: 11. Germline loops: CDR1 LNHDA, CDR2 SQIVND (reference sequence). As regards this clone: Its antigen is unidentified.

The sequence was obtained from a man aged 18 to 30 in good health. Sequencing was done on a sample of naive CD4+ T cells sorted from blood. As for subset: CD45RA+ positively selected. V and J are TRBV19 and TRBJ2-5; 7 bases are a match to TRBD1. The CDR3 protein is CASRGDSKGSETQYF. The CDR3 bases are TGTGCCAGTAGGGGGGACAGCAAGGGGTCAGAGACCCAGTACTTC.